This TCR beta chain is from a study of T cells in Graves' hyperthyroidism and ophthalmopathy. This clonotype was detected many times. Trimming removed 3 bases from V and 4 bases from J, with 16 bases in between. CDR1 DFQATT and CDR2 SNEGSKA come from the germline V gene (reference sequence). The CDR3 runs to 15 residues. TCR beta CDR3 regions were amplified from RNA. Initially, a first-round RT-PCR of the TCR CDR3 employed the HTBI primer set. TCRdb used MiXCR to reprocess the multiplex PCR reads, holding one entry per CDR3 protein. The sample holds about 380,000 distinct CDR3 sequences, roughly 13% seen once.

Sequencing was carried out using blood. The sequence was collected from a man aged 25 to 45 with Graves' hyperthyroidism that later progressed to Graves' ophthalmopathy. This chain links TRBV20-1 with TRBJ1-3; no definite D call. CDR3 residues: CSASGVLTAGNTIYF. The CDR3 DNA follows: TGCAGTGCTAGTGGGGTCTTAACAGCAGGAAACACCATATATTTT.